This T cell receptor (beta chain) appears in the sequencing data of a study of graft-versus-host responses after intestinal transplantation. Across the whole study: Recipients underwent multivisceral, liver-intestinal, or isolated intestinal transplants. The study gave all recipients anti-thymocyte globulin induction, then tacrolimus and steroids for approximately three years.

The table lists this clone with a count of one. Its specificity is unknown. The method was immunoSEQ multiplex PCR; TCRdb's version includes in-frame clones alone and lacks a portion of them. The sample carries tens of thousands of clones, 91% recorded once. Study observations and caveats: Allografts of patients with graft-donor T cell macrochimerism showed high graft-versus-host to host-versus-graft clone ratios. Marrow from the recipient contained GvH clones, some of which had appeared first in ileum or blood.

This CDR3 is built from 17 residues. The V end was cut by 4 bases, the J end by 1 base, with 18 bases between. Germline CDR1 reads SGHRS; CDR2 reads YFSETQ. The rearrangement joins TRBV5-1 to TRBJ2-1, with D possibly TRBD2 on 6 matching bases. The source was unstimulated CD4+ T cells sorted from spleen or lymph node cells, collected before intestinal transplant. This clonotype originated in a human donor who received an intestinal transplant. The CDR3 loop reads CASSPRIAEMSYNEQFF. CDR3 DNA sequence: TGCGCCAGCAGCCCACGCATAGCGGAGATGTCCTACAATGAGCAGTTCTTC.